The next 10 T cell receptor beta chains were all read from a single sample in a study of cytomegalovirus exposure and HLA in healthy donors. PCR involved 60 Vbeta and 13 Jbeta primers. The table came from immunoSEQ multiplex PCR; TCRdb's copy has only in-frame clones and leaves some out. The table shows under 200,000 clones, with approximately 82% occurring only once. The sequenced material came from PBMCs. These receptor sequences come from a man aged 50-59 years in good health and CMV-seropositive.

The V call is TRBV18, the J call TRBJ2-3, with 9 bases aligning to TRBD1. This CDR3 is 15 amino acids long. Unmatched junction bases numbered 7, after V lost 3 bases and J lost 6 bases. Germline lookup yields CDR1 KGHSH and CDR2 LQKENI. DNA for the CDR3: TGTGCCAGCTCACCGCGGACAGGGGTAATGGATACGCAGTATTTT. It specifies CASSPRTGVMDTQYF.

This chain uses TRBV5-1 with TRBJ1-1; the D is unclear. Trimming removed 4 bases from V and 1 base from J, with 11 bases in between. The CDR3 has 14 residues. Germline CDR1 is SGHRS and CDR2 is YFSETQ. CDR3 in amino acids: CASSRNAGNTEAFF. The CDR3 DNA reads TGCGCCAGCAGCCGCAACGCCGGGAACACTGAAGCTTTCTTT.

The CDR3: CASRWTKGTGELFF. In nucleotides, the CDR3 is TGTGCCAGCAGGTGGACAAAGGGGACCGGGGAGCTGTTTTTT. The chain carries TRBV27 and TRBJ2-2, with D perhaps TRBD1 (5 bases). The V gene's germline CDR1 is MNHEY and CDR2 SMNVEV (reference sequence). This CDR3 is built from 14 residues. Trimming took 6 bases from V and 5 from J, leaving 13 bases between them.

As regards this clone: Just one base apart from a much larger clone, this may be a read error. The chain links TRBV14 to TRBJ1-1; D is unresolved. The germline CDR1 and CDR2 sequences are SGHDN and FVKESK. CDR3 length: 11 amino acids. The V end lost 3 bases, the J end lost 6 bases, and 5 bases lay between the germline ends. The CDR3: CASSHYSEAFF. The CDR3 region has the DNA TGTGCCAGCAGCCATTATTCTGAAGCTTTCTTT.

The CDR3 protein is CASSPRYGVGGYTF. CDR3 bases: TGTGCCAGCAGCCCTAGGTACGGGGTGGGTGGCTACACCTTC. The chain uses TRBV5-6 and TRBJ1-2; D not resolved. CDR1 and CDR2 (germline): SGHDT, YYEEEE. V lost 4 bases to trimming and J lost 7 bases, with 17 bases between them. The CDR3 is 14 amino acids.

The chain recombines TRBV6-5 with TRBJ2-1; TRBD2 is a possible D gene (5 bases). CDR1 is MNHEY and CDR2 is SVGAGI in the germline V gene. The CDR3 runs 14 residues. The ends were cut back, 2 bases at V and 7 bases at J, with 12 bases in the middle. As DNA, the CDR3 is TGTGCCAGCAGTTACCGCGAGAGGGCAAATGAGCAGTTCTTC. It specifies CASSYRERANEQFF.

J is TRBJ1-4 and V is TRBV15, with a tentative D call TRBD1 (5 bases). Germline V lookup: CDR1 LNHNV, CDR2 YYDKDF (reference sequence). With 5 bases removed from V and 8 bases from J, the gap between germline ends came to 18 bases. This CDR3 is 15 amino acids long. This chain's CDR3 is CATSPRRGVGEKLFF. The DNA for the CDR3 is TGTGCCACCAGCCCGCGACGGGGGGTTGGAGAAAAACTGTTTTTT.

V and J are TRBV5-6 and TRBJ2-1, with 8 bases matching TRBD2. Germline V CDR1 and CDR2: SGHDT, YYEEEE. The CDR3 loop spans 15 amino acids. V shed 3 bases and J 4 bases; nucleotides not matched to a gene: 6. Here the CDR3 reads CASSWNGRVYNEQFF. CDR3 in DNA: TGTGCCAGCAGCTGGAACGGGAGGGTATACAATGAGCAGTTCTTC.

The chain links TRBV15 to TRBJ2-7; 7 nucleotides line up with TRBD2. CDR3 length: 15 residues. Trimming cost V 3 bases and J 0 bases; bases outside gene matches: 5. The germline CDR1 and CDR2 sequences are LNHNV and YYDKDF (reference sequence). For the CDR3, the DNA is TGTGCCACCAGCAGCAGGACTAGATTCTCCTACGAGCAGTACTTC. Encoded protein: CATSSRTRFSYEQYF.

The chain recombines TRBV19 with TRBJ1-2; D is possibly TRBD1 (5 bases). V was trimmed by 3 bases and J by 4 bases, leaving 15 bases between them. The CDR3 runs 15 residues. Germline CDR1 is LNHDA and CDR2 is SQIVND (reference sequence). The CDR3 DNA follows: TGTGCCAGTAGTATGAGTAAAGGGGCCTCCTATGGCTACACCTTC. Amino acid sequence: CASSMSKGASYGYTF.